This TCR beta chain originates from a study of CD8+CD57+ T cells in acquired aplastic anemia. It was genomic DNA that served as the template for profiling TCR beta VDJ and CDR3. Each CDR3 protein gets one entry after TCRdb re-called the reads with MiXCR. This table has 150,000 to 200,000 distinct CDR3 sequences, 40% to 60% appearing once. The sample holds many counts of this clonotype. Trimming left V 4 bases short and J 2 bases short, with 6 bases between. The CDR3 covers 12 residues. Germline CDR1 reads LNHNV; CDR2 reads YYDKDF (reference sequence). Sequencing involved patients with CD8+CD57+ cell expansion previously shown by flow cytometry.

Sequences were obtained from sorted CD4+, CD8+, or CD8+CD57+ T cells (not recorded which) from PBMCs. The receptor was derived from a human donor with aplastic anemia. J is TRBJ2-7 and V is TRBV15, with unresolved D. The CDR3 DNA follows: TGTGCCACCAGCATGAACCCCTACGAGCAGTACTTC. It is translated as CATSMNPYEQYF.